This T cell receptor beta chain was documented in a study of identical twins (dated by TCRdb to 2016 to 2018). Background on the whole study: The study deep-sequenced TCR alpha and beta repertoires from monozygotic twins, unrelated adults of various ages and cord blood to test whether fetal clonotypes persist. To rule out contamination, the twin experiments were replicated at different times with different library preparation protocols. On the study overall, not on this receptor specifically: Out-of-frame TCR alpha sequences shared between twins showed an excess of low generation-probability sequences compared with coincidental sharing between unrelated individuals. Abundant cord blood beta clonotypes had fewer insertions, young adult naive repertoires showed a similar but weaker trend, and memory repertoires showed no such trend. Conclusions relied on cross-sectional statistical analysis, since the same donors could not be followed over many years. The excess sharing between twins in beta out-of-frame sequences was weaker because fewer shared sequences reduced the signal-to-noise ratio. Out-of-frame TCR alpha sharing in monozygotic twins was systematically underestimated by recombination models, whereas sharing between unrelated individuals was in agreement with the recombination models. Zero-insertion analyses could be partly confounded by invariant T cells such as MAIT and iNKT, though diverse VJ usage argued against such confounding for most clonotypes.

The germline V gene encodes CDR1 ENHRY and CDR2 SYGVKD. The CDR3 starts with the cysteine, ends with the phenylalanine, and has 15 residues. The sequence is cut down to CDR3 DNA, 45 bases in frame from base 1. V is pared back by 4 bases and J by 0 bases, with 10 bases lying between the germline termini. Only healthy Caucasian donors were included. The twin cohort comprised three pairs of female monozygotic twins, all aged roughly 18 to 30 years. Positive isolation kits from Invitrogen were used to isolate the CD4+ and CD8+ T cell populations. Preparation of the library involved 5' RACE. Sequencing instrument: Illumina HiSeq 2000. Template switching added a universal primer binding site, and the final cDNA carried a unique molecular identifier that allowed TCR cDNA molecules to be counted accurately. Specific primers in the conserved constant-segment region were used to synthesize first-strand cDNA for TCR alpha and beta chains. Each cDNA library was double barcoded, with a SMART-Mk sample barcode plus Illumina barcodes, to control for contamination. Two successive PCR steps introduced TruSeq adapter sequences along with Illumina sample barcodes. The Illumina HiSeq platform was used with custom primers to sequence TCR alpha and beta cDNA libraries. Under the source paper's analysis protocol: Unique molecular identifiers were extracted from raw reads with MiGEC, and CDR3 positions were determined with MiXCR. For each individual, recombination models were inferred using an EM algorithm with the repgenHMM and IGoR tools. Shared clonotype analysis was performed with the tcR package in R, normalizing sharing by the product of cloneset sizes. To study raw recombination without the effects of thymic and clonal selection, out-of-frame nonproductive sequences were analyzed. TCRdb passed the public sequencing reads through fastp at Q25 and MiXCR, retaining productive beta sequences. CDR3 protein duplicates are merged, each entry listing the most common genes and DNA. The V and J calls reflect TCRdb's pipeline rather than the authors' work. The sample profile shows about 520,000 distinct CDR3 sequences; under 25% of them were found once. The ten top clones hold around 1% of the sample.

With regard to this clonotype: Its antigen is not yet known. No much larger clone is present one base from it, and per-base qualities are unavailable.

Another study also made use of these data, one on T cells expressing NK-cell markers. The second investigation adds: About eight donors provided sorted CD3+CD56+NKG2C+, CD3+CD56+NKG2C- and CD3+CD56-NKG2C+ T-cell subsets, whose TCR beta-chain repertoires were profiled. Most of the eight sequenced donors were HCMV-seropositive and one was HCMV-seronegative. In several experiments an anti-gammadeltaTCR antibody was added to restrict sorting to alphabetaTCR-expressing T cells. In over five donors, the dominant CD3+CD56+NKG2C+ clonotypes were among the top 10 CD8+ clonotypes and accounted for about 1.0-7.0% of CD8+ T cells. Those dominant clonotypes were again the most abundant among CD3+CD56-NKG2C+ cells in a handful of donors, at about 28.3-60.1%. Whether the expanded NKG2C-expressing T cell clones were specific for HCMV antigens was left unclear. The study sequenced eight donors, all healthy volunteers chosen at random: three men and five women. To determine HCMV serostatus, a commercial ELISA kit was used to detect HCMV-specific IgG in serum. Reads were demultiplexed and grouped by UMI with MIGEC, and clonotypes were assembled and quantified with MiTCR. To exclude erroneous sequences, only TCR cDNA sequences supported by at least two reads were retained. The tcR package was used for downstream repertoire analysis, and clonotypes were matched between fractions using CDR3 nucleotide sequence together with V segment. VDJmatch was used to annotate antigen specificity against VDJdb, with one amino acid substitution allowed in CDR3.

The source is a woman younger than 35 in good health. The V gene is TRBV10-3 and the J gene is TRBJ1-5, with the D gene uncertain. The sequenced sample was CD4+ T cells sorted from blood. The nucleotide sequence is given as TGTGCCATCAGTGTTAGTGCGGATAGCAATCAGCCCCAGCATTTT. Translated, it reads CAISVSADSNQPQHF.